The 10 T cell receptor beta chains below were found in one sample sequenced in a study of cytomegalovirus exposure and HLA in healthy donors. The PCR was carried out with 60 Vbeta primers and 13 Jbeta primers. Clones were sequenced by immunoSEQ multiplex PCR, and TCRdb holds only the in-frame ones, with some missing. This sample has about 130,000 clones, with roughly four fifths found just once. Input material: PBMCs. The receptors were sampled from a man aged 50 to 60 in good health and CMV-seronegative.

This clone has a single count. The junction departs from the called germline gene at one end, perhaps through a read error. The chain uses TRBV9 and TRBJ2-5; possibly TRBD1 for D (6 bases). The CDR3 loop spans 16 amino acids. The V gene's germline CDR1 is SGDLS and CDR2 YYNGEE. This CDR3 reads CASSPGARGSAETRYF. The DNA of the CDR3 is TGTGCCAGCAGCCCAGGGGCCCGGGGATCAGCTGAGACCCGGTACTTC.

The chain links TRBV23-1 to TRBJ2-7, with TRBD1 as a possible D gene (7 bases). TRBV23-1 is designated an ORF whose function remains uncertain. Trimming shortened V by 0 bases and J by 10 bases, and 19 bases separated the two germline ends. This CDR3 comprises 15 residues. The CDR3 protein is CASSQSIRGRGDQYV. CDR3 sequence (DNA): TGCGCCAGCAGTCAATCGATCCGGGGCAGGGGGGACCAGTACGTC.

This chain connects TRBV2 to TRBJ1-2; 10 bases align to TRBD1. Trimming removed 3 bases from V and 4 bases from J; junction bases left unmatched: 2. The CDR3 length is 14 residues. Per the germline V gene, CDR1 is SNHLY and CDR2 is FYNNEI. CDR3 loop: CASSDWTGGYGYTF. CDR3 in DNA: TGTGCCAGCAGTGACTGGACAGGGGGCTATGGCTACACCTTC.

This clone was seen more than once but under ten times. V gene TRBV25-1 combines with J gene TRBJ1-2; D unresolved. V was shortened by 1 base and J by 2 bases, with 8 bases between the two germline ends. Germline V CDR1 and CDR2: MGHDK, SYGVNS. CDR3 size: 14 residues. CDR3 DNA sequence: TGTGCCAGCAGTGAATTAACAGTGAACTATGGCTACACCTTC. Its protein product is CASSELTVNYGYTF.

The rearrangement joins TRBV7-2 to TRBJ2-7; D is perhaps TRBD1 (6 bases). CDR3 length: 12 amino acids. Deletions cut 3 bases from V and 6 bases from J, with 9 bases between. In germline, CDR1 is SGHTA, CDR2 FQGNSA. CDR3 in amino acids: CASSFVQGEQYF. The CDR3 nucleotides are TGTGCCAGCAGCTTCGTACAGGGCGAGCAGTACTTC. The full variable domain, its missing parts supplied by reference TRBV7-2 and TRBJ2-7, is GAGVSQSPSNKVTEKGKDVELRCDPISGHTALYWYRQSLGQGLEFLIYFQGNSAPDKSGLPSDRFSAERTGGSVSTLTIQRTQQEDSAVYLCASSFVQGEQYFGPGTRLTVT.

The chain joins TRBV28 to TRBJ1-1, with D possibly matching TRBD1 (5 bases). Germline V gene lookup returns CDR1 MDHEN and CDR2 SYDVKM. The CDR3 totals 19 residues. V lost 4 bases, J lost 5 bases, and 29 bases lay in between. In DNA, the CDR3 is TGTGCCAGCAGTTCCATAACTTTCCAGGGATTTAGCGGCCGAACTGAAGCTTTCTTT. This codes for CASSSITFQGFSGRTEAFF.

In DNA form, the CDR3 reads TGTGCCATCAGTGAGTCTAACAGCGAGCAGTACTTC. Translated, it gives CAISESNSEQYF. The rearrangement joins TRBV10-3 to TRBJ2-7; D is uncertain. CDR1 is ENHRY and CDR2 is SYGVKD in the germline V gene. The germline V and J ends were trimmed by 0 bases and 6 bases, with 6 bases remaining between them. CDR3 length: 12 amino acids.

The chain combines TRBV11-2 with TRBJ2-7; 9 bases agree with TRBD1. Germline-derived CDR1 and CDR2 are SGHAT and FQNNGV. The V and J ends lost 5 bases and 4 bases, in that order; junction bases with no gene match: 9. The CDR3 is 15 residues long. CDR3 DNA: TGTGCCAGCAGCCTAATTGGACAGGGGCAGTACGAGCAGTACTTC. Translation gives CASSLIGQGQYEQYF. The variable domain in full, completed from reference TRBV11-2 and TRBJ2-7, reads EAGVAQSPRYKIIEKRQSVAFWCNPISGHATLYWYQQILGQGPKLLIQFQNNGVVDDSQLPKDRFSAERLKGVDSTLKIQPAKLEDSAVYLCASSLIGQGQYEQYFGPGTRLTVT.

The chain joins TRBV5-4 to TRBJ2-5, with D maybe TRBD2 (8 bases). The germline V gene encodes CDR1 SGHNT and CDR2 YYREEE (reference sequence). This CDR3 comprises 14 residues. V was clipped by 2 bases and J by 4 bases, with 12 bases between them. The CDR3 is CASSFSGDRETQYF. In DNA, the CDR3 is TGTGCCAGCAGCTTTAGCGGGGACAGAGAGACCCAGTACTTC. Full variable domain (remainder filled in from reference TRBV5-4 and TRBJ2-5): ETGVTQSPTHLIKTRGQQVTLRCSSQSGHNTVSWYQQALGQGPQFIFQYYREEENGRGNFPPRFSGLQFPNYSSELNVNALELDDSALYLCASSFSGDRETQYFGPGTRLLVL.

As concerns this clone: Other DNA sequences in the same sample also yield this CDR3. The J gene is TRBJ1-1, the V gene TRBV19; TRBD1 is a possible D gene (5 bases). Trimming took off 5 bases at V and 1 base at J, with 8 bases between the two ends. CDR3 size: 13 residues. The V gene's germline CDR1 is LNHDA and CDR2 SQIVND (reference sequence). CDR3 region: CASSSTGNTEAFF. The CDR3 region has the DNA TGTGCCAGTAGTTCCACAGGGAACACTGAAGCTTTCTTT.